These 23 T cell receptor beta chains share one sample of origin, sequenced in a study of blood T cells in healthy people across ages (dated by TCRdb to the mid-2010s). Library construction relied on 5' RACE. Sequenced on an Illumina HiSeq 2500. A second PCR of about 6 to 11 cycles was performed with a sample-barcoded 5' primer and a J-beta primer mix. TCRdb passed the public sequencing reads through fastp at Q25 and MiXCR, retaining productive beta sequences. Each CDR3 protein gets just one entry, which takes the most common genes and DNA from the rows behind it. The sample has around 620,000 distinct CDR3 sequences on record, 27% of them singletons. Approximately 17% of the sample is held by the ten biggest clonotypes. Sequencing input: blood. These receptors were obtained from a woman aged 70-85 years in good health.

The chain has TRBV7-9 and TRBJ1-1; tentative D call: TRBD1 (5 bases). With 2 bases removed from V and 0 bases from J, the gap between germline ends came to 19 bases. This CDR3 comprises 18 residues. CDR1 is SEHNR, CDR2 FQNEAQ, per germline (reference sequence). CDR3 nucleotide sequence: TGTGCCAGCAGCTTACCGGACACGGGGCGATTATTGAACACTGAAGCTTTCTTT. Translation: CASSLPDTGRLLNTEAFF.

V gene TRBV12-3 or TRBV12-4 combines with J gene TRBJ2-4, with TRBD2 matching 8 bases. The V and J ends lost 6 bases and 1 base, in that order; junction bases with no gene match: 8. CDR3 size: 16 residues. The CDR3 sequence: CASRNLGGGAKNIQYF. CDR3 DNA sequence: TGTGCCAGCAGAAATCTTGGCGGGGGGGCCAAAAACATTCAGTACTTC.

The CDR3 coding sequence is TGCAGTGCTAGAGATTGGGCAGGGGGGAACACTGAAGCTTTCTTT. It is translated as CSARDWAGGNTEAFF. The rearrangement uses TRBV20-1 and TRBJ1-1, with 7 bases that match TRBD1. Per the germline V gene, CDR1 is DFQATT and CDR2 is SNEGSKA (reference sequence). V was pared by 0 bases and J by 1 base, with 5 bases of the junction left unmatched. CDR3 size: 15 residues.

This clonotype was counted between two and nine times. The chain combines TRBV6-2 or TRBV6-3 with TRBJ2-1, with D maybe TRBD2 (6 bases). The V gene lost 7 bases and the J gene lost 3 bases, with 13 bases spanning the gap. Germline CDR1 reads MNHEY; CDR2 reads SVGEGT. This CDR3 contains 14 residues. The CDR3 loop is CASNEMGGYNEQFF. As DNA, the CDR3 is TGTGCCAGCAACGAAATGGGGGGCTACAATGAGCAGTTCTTC.

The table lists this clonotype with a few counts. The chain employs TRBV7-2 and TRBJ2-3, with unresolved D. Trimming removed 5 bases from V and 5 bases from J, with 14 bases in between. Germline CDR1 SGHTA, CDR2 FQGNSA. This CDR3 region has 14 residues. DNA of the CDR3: TGTGCCAGCAGCCTACCACCCCTCGGAGATACGCAGTATTTT. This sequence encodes CASSLPPLGDTQYF.

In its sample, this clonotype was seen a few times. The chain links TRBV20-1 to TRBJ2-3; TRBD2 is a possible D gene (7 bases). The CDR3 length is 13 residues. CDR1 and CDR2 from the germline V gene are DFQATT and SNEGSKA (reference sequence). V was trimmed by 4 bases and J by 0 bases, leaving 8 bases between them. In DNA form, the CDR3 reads TGCAGTGCTAAGGGGGGGAGCACAGATACGCAGTATTTT. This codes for CSAKGGSTDTQYF.

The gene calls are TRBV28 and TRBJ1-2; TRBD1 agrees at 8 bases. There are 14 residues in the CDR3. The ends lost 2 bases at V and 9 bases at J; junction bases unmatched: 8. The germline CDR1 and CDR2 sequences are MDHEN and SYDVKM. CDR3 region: CASSLVQGDISYTF. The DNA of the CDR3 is TGTGCCAGCAGTTTAGTACAGGGGGATATCAGCTACACCTTC.

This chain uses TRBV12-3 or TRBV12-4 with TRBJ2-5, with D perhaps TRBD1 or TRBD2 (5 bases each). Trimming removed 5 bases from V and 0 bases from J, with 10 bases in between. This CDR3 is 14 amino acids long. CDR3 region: CASSPGTYQETQYF. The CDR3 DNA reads TGTGCCAGCAGTCCAGGGACCTACCAAGAGACCCAGTACTTC.

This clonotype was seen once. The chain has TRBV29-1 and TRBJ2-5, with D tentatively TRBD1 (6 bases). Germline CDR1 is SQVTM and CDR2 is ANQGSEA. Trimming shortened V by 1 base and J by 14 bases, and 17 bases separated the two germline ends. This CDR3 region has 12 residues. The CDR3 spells CSVEGMTPGEYF. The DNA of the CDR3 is TGCAGCGTTGAAGGAATGACCCCAGGGGAATACTTC.

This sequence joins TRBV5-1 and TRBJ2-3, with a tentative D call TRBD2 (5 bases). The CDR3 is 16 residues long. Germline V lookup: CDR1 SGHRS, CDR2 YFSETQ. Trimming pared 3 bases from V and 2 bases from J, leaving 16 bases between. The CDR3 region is CASSSGYFGDTDTQYF. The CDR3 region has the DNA TGCGCCAGCAGCTCAGGTTATTTCGGGGACACAGATACGCAGTATTTT.

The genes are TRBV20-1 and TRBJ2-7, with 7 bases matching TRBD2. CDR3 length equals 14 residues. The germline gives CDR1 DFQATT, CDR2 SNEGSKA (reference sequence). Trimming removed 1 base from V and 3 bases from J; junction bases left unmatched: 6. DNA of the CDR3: TGCAGTGCTAGAGTACTAGCGTCTATCTACGAGCAGTACTTC. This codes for CSARVLASIYEQYF.

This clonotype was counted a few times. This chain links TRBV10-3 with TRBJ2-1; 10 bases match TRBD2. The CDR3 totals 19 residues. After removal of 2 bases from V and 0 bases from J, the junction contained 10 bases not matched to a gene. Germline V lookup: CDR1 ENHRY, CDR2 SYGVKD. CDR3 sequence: CAISEKPSGGASSYNEQFF. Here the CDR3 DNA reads TGTGCCATCAGTGAGAAGCCCAGCGGGGGGGCCTCCTCCTACAATGAGCAGTTCTTC.

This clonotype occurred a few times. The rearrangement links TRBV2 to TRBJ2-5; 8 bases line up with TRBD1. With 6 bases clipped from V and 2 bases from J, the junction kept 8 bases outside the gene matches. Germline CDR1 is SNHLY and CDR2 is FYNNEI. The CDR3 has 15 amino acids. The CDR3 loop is CASSSDRVRQETQYF. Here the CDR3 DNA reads TGTGCCAGCAGCTCGGACAGGGTTCGGCAAGAGACCCAGTACTTC. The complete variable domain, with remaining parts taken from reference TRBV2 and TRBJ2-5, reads EPEVTQTPSHQVTQMGQEVILRCVPISNHLYFYWYRQILGQKVEFLVSFYNNEISEKSEIFDDQFSVERPDGSNFTLKIRSTKLEDSAMYFCASSSDRVRQETQYFGPGTRLLVL.

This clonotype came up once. CDR3 nucleotide sequence: TGCAGTGCCCAGCGGGGTTCCTACGAGCAGTACTTC. It encodes CSAQRGSYEQYF. The V call is TRBV20-1, the J call TRBJ2-5; 7 bases match TRBD2. The last part of the DNA fits TRBJ2-7 better; the J call may be wrong. CDR3 length equals 12 residues. Germline lookup yields CDR1 DFQATT and CDR2 SNEGSKA (reference sequence).

CDR3 sequence reads: CASSVSGADQPQHF. The CDR3 nucleotides read TGCGCCAGCAGCGTATCAGGGGCGGATCAGCCCCAGCATTTT. This rearrangement joins TRBV5-1 to TRBJ1-5; maybe TRBD1 (6 bases). Germline V lookup: CDR1 SGHRS, CDR2 YFSETQ. The CDR3 loop spans 14 amino acids. V gave up 4 bases and J gave up 5 bases, with 13 bases separating them.

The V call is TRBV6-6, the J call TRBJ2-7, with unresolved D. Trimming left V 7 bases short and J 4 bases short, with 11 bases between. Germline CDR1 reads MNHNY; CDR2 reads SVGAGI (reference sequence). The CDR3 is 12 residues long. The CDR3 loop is CASKGGPYEQYF. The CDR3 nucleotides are TGTGCCAGCAAGGGCGGCCCTTACGAGCAGTACTTC.

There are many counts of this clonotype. CDR3 DNA: TGTGCCAGCAGCCCCCGCTCCTACGAGCAGTACTTC. Amino acids: CASSPRSYEQYF. The chain recombines TRBV6-1 with TRBJ2-7; D is unresolved. V was pared by 6 bases and J by 0 bases, with 6 bases between. The V gene's germline CDR1 is MNHNS and CDR2 SASEGT. CDR3 length equals 12 residues.

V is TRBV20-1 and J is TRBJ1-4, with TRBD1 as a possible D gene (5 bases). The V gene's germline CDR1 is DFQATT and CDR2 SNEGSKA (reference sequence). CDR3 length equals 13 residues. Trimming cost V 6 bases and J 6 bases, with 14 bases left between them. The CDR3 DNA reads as TGCAGTGCCTCGTTCCAGGGCGATGAAAAACTGTTTTTT. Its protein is CSASFQGDEKLFF.

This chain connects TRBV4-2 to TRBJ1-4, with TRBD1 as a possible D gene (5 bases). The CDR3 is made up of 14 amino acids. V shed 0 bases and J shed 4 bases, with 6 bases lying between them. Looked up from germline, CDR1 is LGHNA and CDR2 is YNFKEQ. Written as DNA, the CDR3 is TGTGCCAGCAGCCAAGACAGGGTTAATGAAAAACTGTTTTTT. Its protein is CASSQDRVNEKLFF.

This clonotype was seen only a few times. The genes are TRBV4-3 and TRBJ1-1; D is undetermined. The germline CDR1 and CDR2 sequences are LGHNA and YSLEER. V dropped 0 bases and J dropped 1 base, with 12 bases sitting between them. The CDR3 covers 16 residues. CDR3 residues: CASSQDPFPGNTEAFF. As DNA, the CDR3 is TGCGCCAGCAGCCAAGATCCCTTCCCCGGGAACACTGAAGCTTTCTTT.

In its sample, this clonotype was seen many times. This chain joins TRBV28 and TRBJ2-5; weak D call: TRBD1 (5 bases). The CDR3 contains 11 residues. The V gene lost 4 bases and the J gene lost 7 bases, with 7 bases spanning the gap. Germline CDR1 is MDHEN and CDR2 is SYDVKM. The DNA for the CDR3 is TGTGCCAGCAGTTCCCAGGGGACCCAGTACTTC. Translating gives CASSSQGTQYF.

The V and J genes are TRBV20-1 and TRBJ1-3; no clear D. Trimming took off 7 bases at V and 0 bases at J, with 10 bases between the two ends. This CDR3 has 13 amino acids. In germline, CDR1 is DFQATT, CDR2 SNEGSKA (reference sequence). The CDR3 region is CSGADGSGNTIYF. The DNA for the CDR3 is TGCAGTGGGGCGGATGGCTCTGGAAACACCATATATTTT.

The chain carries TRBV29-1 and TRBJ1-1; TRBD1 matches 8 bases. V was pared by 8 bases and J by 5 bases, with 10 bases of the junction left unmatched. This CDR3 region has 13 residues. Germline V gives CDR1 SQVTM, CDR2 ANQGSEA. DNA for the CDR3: TGCAGCCTCACCGACAGGGGAGGTACTGAAGCTTTCTTT. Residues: CSLTDRGGTEAFF.